This T cell receptor beta chain comes out of a study of tumor and adjacent non-tumor tissue in lung cancer. About the research overall: Stage I to III disease affected approximately 11 men and 5 women aged roughly 31 to 85. On average, productive TCRbeta reads reached some 4.4 million per sample.

Regarding the study as a whole: Top 100 clones took a larger repertoire share in normal lung. Tumor tissue had significantly higher TCR diversity than normal lung.

The library came from three nested PCR rounds adapted from ARM-PCR protocols. A single record per CDR3 protein comes from TCRdb applying MiXCR to the multiplex PCR reads. The sample consists of roughly 150,000 distinct CDR3 sequences, roughly 70% of them appearing once. As to this clonotype: The antigen remains unidentified.

V was trimmed by 2 bases and J by 2 bases, leaving 12 bases between them. The CDR3 covers 15 residues. Germline V CDR1 and CDR2: SGHAT, FQNNGV. No cell sorting was done before RNA was extracted from the tissue. The gene calls are TRBV11-2 and TRBJ1-1; D ambiguous. This TCR was sampled from a man in his sixties with small cell lung cancer. Sequenced input: lung tumor tissue. This chain's CDR3 is CASSLNSDGNTEAFF. In DNA, the CDR3 is TGTGCCAGCAGCTTAAACTCGGACGGTAACACTGAAGCTTTCTTT. Variable domain in full (rest from reference TRBV11-2 and TRBJ1-1): EAGVAQSPRYKIIEKRQSVAFWCNPISGHATLYWYQQILGQGPKLLIQFQNNGVVDDSQLPKDRFSAERLKGVDSTLKIQPAKLEDSAVYLCASSLNSDGNTEAFFGQGTRLTVV.